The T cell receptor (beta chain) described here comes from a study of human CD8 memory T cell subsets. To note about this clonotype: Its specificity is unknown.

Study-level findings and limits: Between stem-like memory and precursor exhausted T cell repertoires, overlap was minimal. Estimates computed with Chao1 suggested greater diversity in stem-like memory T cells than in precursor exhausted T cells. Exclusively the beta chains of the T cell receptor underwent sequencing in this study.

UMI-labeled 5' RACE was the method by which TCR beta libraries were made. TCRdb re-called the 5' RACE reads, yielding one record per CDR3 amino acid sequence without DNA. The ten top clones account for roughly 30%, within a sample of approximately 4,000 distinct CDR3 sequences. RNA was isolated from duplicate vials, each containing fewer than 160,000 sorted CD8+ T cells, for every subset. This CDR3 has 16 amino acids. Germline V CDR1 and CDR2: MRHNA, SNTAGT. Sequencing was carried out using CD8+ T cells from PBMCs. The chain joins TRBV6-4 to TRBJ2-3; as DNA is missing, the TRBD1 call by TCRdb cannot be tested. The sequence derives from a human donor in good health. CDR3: CASSDSSALSTDTQYF.